This TCR beta chain was sequenced during a study of blood T cell repertoires in COVID-19 (dated by TCRdb to the early 2020s). For the wider study: Samples from collaborators originated in the United States, Italy and Spain and spanned both the acute and convalescent phases of COVID-19. The dataset comprised deeply sampled blood TCRbeta repertoires from subjects exposed to, actively infected with, or recovered from COVID-19. Where HLA class I and class II types were available, the types were taken from metadata supplied by the sample provider, not from assay-based typing. The prospective study material was composed of cDNA or gDNA derived from T cells, B-cell-depleted T cells, or PBMCs. The sample metadata nearly always contained a de-identified subject ID, COVID-19 status, age in years and sex. Samples came from the ongoing ImmuneRACE study (first 160 participants) plus 1,254 subjects from 6 global collaborators. The repertoires were made available in a free public database intended to serve as a resource for research on the immune response to SARS-CoV-2. General study outcomes and caveats: The amount of clinical and demographic metadata varied by source and participant and was provided uncurated.

As encoded in the germline V gene, CDR1 is SGHTA while CDR2 is FQGNSA. From the cysteine through the phenylalanine, the CDR3 covers 15 amino acids. The kept DNA is CDR3 alone, 45 bases in frame from the first base. V loses 4 bases, J loses 5 bases, and the germline ends lie 17 bases apart. The collaborating institutions used their own protocols to collect whole blood in K2EDTA tubes. Collaborator samples were shipped for TCRbeta analysis as frozen whole blood, isolated PBMCs, or DNA extracted from either sample type. Concerning this clone itself: There is no known antigen for this receptor. Within one base of it there is no much larger clone, and no base qualities were kept.

The immunoSEQ Assay, a bias-controlled multiplex PCR, was used to amplify TCRbeta CDR3 regions from genomic DNA. From the authors' description of their analysis: Nucleated cell counts per sample were estimated from amplification of reference gene primers within the assay. To quantify the absolute abundance of each unique TCRbeta CDR3 rearrangement, sequence reads were collapsed and filtered. For each sample, productive Simpson clonality was calculated as the square root of Simpson's diversity index across productive rearrangements. The table comes from immuneACCESS by way of TCRdb, which keeps in-frame sequences with V and J called. Part of the clones is missing from these tables; in studies checked, under half for an unresolved V gene and the rest for unknown reasons. That table is the source of V, J and clone size, and D and trimming were worked out from the DNA. Across this sample there are under 200,000 clones, with 70% to 90% seen only once. Roughly 5% of the sample belongs to the ten largest clones.

Rearrangement joined TRBV7-2 to TRBJ1-1; the D region possibly corresponds to TRBD1 (6 bases align). The specimen sequenced was peripheral blood. This TCR was sampled from a woman older than 75 with acute or convalescent COVID-19. The CDR3 is CASSSQGGANTEAFF. The sequenced DNA is TGTGCCAGCAGCTCACAGGGAGGGGCGAATACTGAAGCTTTCTTT. The reference TRBV7-2 and TRBJ1-1 proteins fill in what lies around the CDR3, so the full variable domain reads GAGVSQSPSNKVTEKGKDVELRCDPISGHTALYWYRQSLGQGLEFLIYFQGNSAPDKSGLPSDRFSAERTGGSVSTLTIQRTQQEDSAVYLCASSSQGGANTEAFFGQGTRLTVV.